The 18 T cell receptor beta chains below were found in one sample sequenced in a study of early T cells in non-severe SARS-CoV-2 infection. TCRdb analysed the 5' RACE reads with MiXCR anew, one entry per CDR3 protein. The sample yields about 77,000 distinct CDR3 sequences, roughly 16% seen once. Input material: whole blood. The receptors here all came from an adult who was a healthcare worker with PCR-confirmed SARS-CoV-2 infection or an uninfected control (not recorded which).

This clonotype has only a few counts. The chain employs TRBV7-9 and TRBJ2-1; 8 bases are a match to TRBD1. Germline V CDR1 and CDR2: SEHNR, FQNEAQ (reference sequence). After removal of 5 bases from V and 5 bases from J, the junction contained 8 bases not matched to a gene. This CDR3 spans 15 amino acids. The CDR3 here is CASSPRQGIHNEQFF. CDR3 in DNA: TGTGCCAGCAGCCCTAGACAGGGGATCCACAATGAGCAGTTCTTC.

The J gene is TRBJ1-5, the V gene TRBV24-1, with D hard to call. Trimming shortened V by 3 bases and J by 0 bases, and 5 bases separated the two germline ends. Germline V gene sequence: CDR1 KGHDR, CDR2 SFDVKD. The CDR3 has 14 residues. The CDR3 DNA reads as TGTGCCACCAGTGATCTCTATAGCAATCAGCCCCAGCATTTT. It encodes CATSDLYSNQPQHF.

CDR3 protein: CASSLGGRGLAGDEQFF. CDR3 DNA sequence: TGTGCCAGCAGCTTAGGTGGTCGAGGACTAGCGGGAGACGAGCAGTTCTTC. The J gene is TRBJ2-1, the V gene TRBV7-9, with 13 bases matching TRBD2. The germline V gene encodes CDR1 SEHNR and CDR2 FQNEAQ (reference sequence). Trimming removed 1 base from V and 10 bases from J; junction bases left unmatched: 10. The CDR3 runs 17 residues.

This clonotype was observed a handful of times. The chain couples TRBV30 to TRBJ2-1; D assignment may be TRBD1 or TRBD2 (5 bases each). The length of the CDR3 is 13 residues. V was cut by 3 bases and J by 5 bases, with 11 bases left in between. Per germline, CDR1 GTSNPN and CDR2 SVGIG (reference sequence). The CDR3 bases are TGTGCCTGGAGGGGGCAGACTAACAATGAGCAGTTCTTC. This gives the protein CAWRGQTNNEQFF.

The chain carries TRBV6-6 and TRBJ1-1; TRBD1 is a possible D gene (5 bases). Trimming stripped 7 bases from V and 0 bases from J, with 15 bases between. Germline V gene data show CDR1 as MNHNY and CDR2 as SVGAGI (reference sequence). The CDR3 spans 15 residues. The CDR3 DNA follows: TGTGCCAGCACGCACAGGCGCACAATGAACACTGAAGCTTTCTTT. It yields the protein CASTHRRTMNTEAFF.

V is TRBV29-1 and J is TRBJ2-7; D remains unclear. Germline CDR1 and CDR2: SQVTM and ANQGSEA. V gave up 5 bases and J gave up 2 bases, with 10 bases separating them. This CDR3 is 12 amino acids long. CDR3 residues: CSVLVGPYEQYF. DNA of the CDR3: TGCAGCGTTTTGGTAGGGCCCTACGAGCAGTACTTC.

In this sample, this clonotype turned up a few times. The chain joins TRBV7-6 to TRBJ2-4, with D possibly matching TRBD2 (6 bases). V lost 5 bases and J lost 5, with 16 bases in between. The germline V gene encodes CDR1 SGHVS and CDR2 FNYEAQ. The CDR3 contains 15 residues. CDR3 sequence (DNA): TGTGCCAGCAGCATCCACCCGGGACTGGAAAACATTCAGTACTTC. This translates into CASSIHPGLENIQYF.

The chain uses TRBV16 and TRBJ1-2; tentatively, D is TRBD1 (5 bases). The germline V and J ends were trimmed by 0 bases and 6 bases, with 11 bases remaining between them. CDR1 KGHSY and CDR2 FQNENV come from the germline V gene. The CDR3 consists of 14 residues. The CDR3 sequence: CASSQSRGDDGYTF. CDR3 sequence (DNA): TGTGCCAGCAGCCAATCTAGAGGGGACGATGGCTACACCTTC.

This clonotype was counted a few times. The J gene is TRBJ1-2, the V gene TRBV29-1; TRBD1 matches at 10 bases. The V gene's germline CDR1 is SQVTM and CDR2 ANQGSEA. J lost 7 bases, V lost 4 bases, and 6 bases had no gene match. The CDR3 loop spans 13 amino acids. The CDR3 loop reads CSVGPGQGFGYTF. For the CDR3, the DNA is TGCAGCGTTGGACCGGGACAGGGGTTTGGCTACACCTTC.

The genes are TRBV7-2 and TRBJ2-7; either TRBD1 or TRBD2 may supply D (6 bases each). V dropped 5 bases and J dropped 6 bases, with 20 bases sitting between them. The CDR3 is made up of 15 amino acids. Germline-derived CDR1 and CDR2 are SGHTA and FQGNSA. The CDR3 loop is CASSQRAPRGPEQYF. The CDR3 DNA reads as TGTGCCAGCAGCCAGCGGGCGCCACGGGGGCCCGAGCAGTACTTC.

This clonotype turned up a few times. The rearrangement joins TRBV15 to TRBJ1-6; D uncertain. Trimming left V 0 bases short and J 7 bases short, with 1 base between. The CDR3 has 12 residues. Germline V gene data show CDR1 as LNHNV and CDR2 as YYDKDF (reference sequence). DNA of the CDR3: TGTGCCACCAGCAGAGAAAATTCACCCCTCCACTTT. Protein sequence: CATSRENSPLHF.

This chain links TRBV7-9 with TRBJ2-2; TRBD2 aligns across 11 bases. Germline CDR1 is SEHNR and CDR2 is FQNEAQ (reference sequence). This CDR3 comprises 18 residues. V lost 5 bases, J lost 2 bases, and 10 bases stayed unmatched. CDR3 protein: CASSHIQGLAVNTGELFF. Written as DNA, the CDR3 is TGTGCCAGCAGCCACATTCAGGGACTAGCGGTTAACACCGGGGAGCTGTTTTTT.

The chain uses TRBV30 and TRBJ2-7; possibly TRBD1 for D (6 bases). CDR3 size: 14 residues. The germline V gene encodes CDR1 GTSNPN and CDR2 SVGIG (reference sequence). Trimming took off 4 bases at V and 2 bases at J, with 15 bases between the two ends. CDR3 amino acids: CAWTSWGLTYEQYF. Written as DNA, the CDR3 is TGTGCCTGGACGTCCTGGGGGCTTACCTACGAGCAGTACTTC.

This clonotype turned up a few times. The V and J genes are TRBV10-3 and TRBJ2-1; D unclear. Trimming cost V 8 bases and J 8 bases, with 7 bases left between them. CDR1 is ENHRY and CDR2 is SYGVKD in the germline V gene. The CDR3 is made up of 10 amino acids. The CDR3 DNA reads TGTGCCATCGGCCTCGATGAGCAGTTCTTC. Translating gives CAIGLDEQFF.

CDR3: CASSPRGRGTGELFF. In nucleotides, the CDR3 is TGTGCCAGCAGTCCTCGCGGCAGGGGGACCGGGGAGCTGTTTTTT. The rearrangement joins TRBV27 to TRBJ2-2; TRBD1 aligns across 7 bases. The germline V gene encodes CDR1 MNHEY and CDR2 SMNVEV (reference sequence). The CDR3 spans 15 residues. V shed 5 bases, J shed 5 bases, and the junction held 8 bases outside the gene matches.

This chain connects TRBV7-3 to TRBJ2-3; D gene ambiguous. This CDR3 spans 13 amino acids. Germline V gene data show CDR1 as SGHTA and CDR2 as FQGTGA. Trimming stripped 5 bases from V and 2 bases from J, with 8 bases between. In DNA form, the CDR3 reads TGTGCCAGCAGCCACCGTTACACAGATACGCAGTATTTT. Translation: CASSHRYTDTQYF.

The chain has TRBV2 and TRBJ1-5; D possibly corresponds to TRBD1 (6 bases). The V gene's germline CDR1 is SNHLY and CDR2 FYNNEI. Trimming pared 7 bases from V and 7 bases from J, leaving 14 bases between. The CDR3 runs to 13 residues. This CDR3 reads CASTRYRAQPQHF. The DNA of the CDR3 is TGTGCCAGCACCCGTTACAGGGCCCAGCCCCAGCATTTT.

The rearrangement links TRBV14 to TRBJ1-2; tentative D call: TRBD1 (5 bases). Trimming left V 1 base short and J 6 bases short, with 15 bases between. Looked up from germline, CDR1 is SGHDN and CDR2 is FVKESK. This CDR3 is built from 15 residues. The CDR3 protein is CASSQARWGVDGYTF. DNA of the CDR3: TGTGCCAGCAGCCAAGCTCGATGGGGGGTAGATGGCTACACCTTC.